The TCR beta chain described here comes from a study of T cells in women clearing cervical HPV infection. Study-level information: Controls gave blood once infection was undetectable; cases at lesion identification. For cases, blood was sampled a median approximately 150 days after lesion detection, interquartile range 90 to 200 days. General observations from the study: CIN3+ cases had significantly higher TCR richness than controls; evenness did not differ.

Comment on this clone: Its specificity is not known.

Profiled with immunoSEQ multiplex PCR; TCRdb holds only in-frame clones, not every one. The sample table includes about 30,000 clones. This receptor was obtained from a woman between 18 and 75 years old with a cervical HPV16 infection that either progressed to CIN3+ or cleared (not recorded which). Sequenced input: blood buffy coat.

CDR3 bases read: TGTGCCAGCAGTGAAGTCGGTCAGCCC. Amino acids: CASSEVGQP. The whole CDR3 reads CASSEVGQPQHF. V is TRBV2 and J is TRBJ1-5; D remains unclear. The read ends 3 residues shy of where the CDR3 ends; the end is completed using the germline J gene. Germline V gene sequence: CDR1 SNHLY, CDR2 FYNNEI. Deletions cut 1 base from V and 6 bases from J, with 4 bases between. The CDR3 runs to 12 residues.